The 7 T cell receptor beta chains presented below share a single source sample, sequenced in a study of cytomegalovirus exposure and HLA in healthy donors. Generated by immunoSEQ multiplex PCR, the TCRdb table keeps only in-frame clones and is missing some. This table has about 89,000 clones, approximately 81% appearing once. The sequencing input was PBMCs. The source of these receptors is a woman in her late teens or twenties in good health and CMV-seropositive.

The chain carries TRBV11-2 and TRBJ1-2, with 8 bases aligning to TRBD1. The CDR3 covers 13 residues. The junction had 6 bases not matched to a gene; V was cut back by 5 bases and J by 7 bases. Germline assignment: CDR1 SGHAT and CDR2 FQNNGV. In DNA, the CDR3 is TGTGCCAGCAGCGCCAGACAGGGGCCTGGCTACACCTTC. Amino acids: CASSARQGPGYTF.

The chain carries TRBV28 and TRBJ2-7; 9 bases fit TRBD1. This CDR3 region has 14 residues. Germline values: CDR1 MDHEN, CDR2 SYDVKM. Unmatched junction bases numbered 5, after V lost 6 bases and J lost 2 bases. The CDR3 nucleotides are TGTGCCAGCAGGCGGACAGGGGATCCCTACGAGCAGTACTTC. Residues: CASRRTGDPYEQYF.

The V call is TRBV9, the J call TRBJ2-2, with D possibly being TRBD1 (6 bases). Trimming removed 3 bases at V and 4 bases at J, with 19 bases between. Per the germline V gene, CDR1 is SGDLS and CDR2 is YYNGEE. The CDR3 has 17 amino acids. Written as DNA, the CDR3 is TGTGCCAGCAGCGACCCGGCTGACAGGTCGGGCACCGGGGAGCTGTTTTTT. Protein sequence: CASSDPADRSGTGELFF.

The CDR3 reads CASRQGNGYTF. The CDR3 DNA reads TGTGCCAGCAGGCAGGGTAATGGCTACACCTTC. J is TRBJ1-2 and V is TRBV6-6, with a possible D match to TRBD1 (5 bases). Germline CDR1 is MNHNY and CDR2 is SVGAGI (reference sequence). The germline V and J ends were trimmed by 6 bases and 6 bases, with 8 bases remaining between them. The CDR3 length is 11 residues.

The sample holds one count of this clone. The chain joins TRBV11-2 to TRBJ1-2, with 8 bases matching TRBD1. The junction had 6 bases not matched to a gene; V was cut back by 0 bases and J by 6 bases. From germline, CDR1 is SGHAT and CDR2 FQNNGV. CDR3 length equals 15 residues. CDR3 residues: CASSLEAGGRDGYTF. The CDR3 nucleotides read TGTGCCAGCAGCTTAGAGGCAGGGGGCAGGGATGGCTACACCTTC. The complete variable domain, with remaining parts taken from reference TRBV11-2 and TRBJ1-2, reads EAGVAQSPRYKIIEKRQSVAFWCNPISGHATLYWYQQILGQGPKLLIQFQNNGVVDDSQLPKDRFSAERLKGVDSTLKIQPAKLEDSAVYLCASSLEAGGRDGYTFGSGTRLTVV.

V usage is TRBV5-1 and J usage is TRBJ2-7; the D gene is possibly TRBD1 (6 bases). Germline V gene lookup returns CDR1 SGHRS and CDR2 YFSETQ. The CDR3 runs 12 residues. The V end lost 3 bases, the J end lost 5 bases, and 9 bases lay between the germline ends. The CDR3 coding sequence is TGCGCCAGCAGCTCACACAGGGACGAGCAGTACTTC. Translation: CASSSHRDEQYF.

The chain joins TRBV28 to TRBJ2-3, with TRBD2 identical over 9 bases. Per germline, CDR1 MDHEN and CDR2 SYDVKM. This CDR3 has 15 amino acids. V shed 6 bases and J 5 bases; nucleotides not matched to a gene: 9. Written as DNA, the CDR3 is TGTGCCAGCAGCGTGGGCGGGGGGGCCGTAGATACGCAGTATTTT. This gives the protein CASSVGGGAVDTQYF.